This TCR beta chain emerged from a study of CD8 T cells in Susac syndrome. CDR3 length: 16 residues. Germline trimming cut 7 bases from V and 1 base from J; bases unmatched to any gene: 10. RNA, at about 0.5 to 1 ug, was reverse transcribed with random hexamers. Coverage of TCR beta CDR3 amplification by immunoSEQ multiplex PCR extended to 54 Vbeta and 13 Jbeta. TCRdb reanalysed the immunoSEQ multiplex PCR reads using MiXCR and keeps one entry per CDR3 protein. The data show about 180,000 distinct CDR3 sequences, with roughly 95% seen just once and less than 0.2% held by the top ten. In its sample, this clonotype was seen once. CD8+ and CD4+ T cells from blood underwent TCR beta sequencing, which was carried out in a high-throughput format. The multiple sclerosis control group consisted of treatment-naive patients whose relapsing-remitting disease, which was either stable or active, fulfilled revised McDonald criteria. Through negative isolation, CD4+ and CD8+ T cells were obtained, while TEMRA cells were enriched using FACS.

V and J are TRBV12-3 or TRBV12-4 and TRBJ2-1; the match to TRBD2 covers 7 bases. The sequenced sample was CD8+ T cells from PBMCs. The receptor's source is a human donor with multiple sclerosis. DNA of the CDR3: TGTGCCAGCATTCACCACGGCGGGAGTTCCTACAATGAGCAGTTCTTC. Translation: CASIHHGGSSYNEQFF.